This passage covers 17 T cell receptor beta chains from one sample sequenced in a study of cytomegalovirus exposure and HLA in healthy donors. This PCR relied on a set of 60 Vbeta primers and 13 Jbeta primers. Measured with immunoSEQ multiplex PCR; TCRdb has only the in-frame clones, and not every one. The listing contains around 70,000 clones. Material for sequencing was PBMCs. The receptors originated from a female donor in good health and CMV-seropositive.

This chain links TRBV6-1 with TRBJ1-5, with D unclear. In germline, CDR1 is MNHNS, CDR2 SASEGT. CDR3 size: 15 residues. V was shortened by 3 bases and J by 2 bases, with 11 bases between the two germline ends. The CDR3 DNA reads TGTGCCAGCAGTGACTTGGCATTCGGCAATCAGCCCCAGCATTTT. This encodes CASSDLAFGNQPQHF.

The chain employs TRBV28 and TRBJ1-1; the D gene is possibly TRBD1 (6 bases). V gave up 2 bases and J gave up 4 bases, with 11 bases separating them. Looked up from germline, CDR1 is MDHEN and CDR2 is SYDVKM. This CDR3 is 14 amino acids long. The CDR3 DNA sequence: TGTGCCAGCAGTTTAGGGGACAATCTCACTGAAGCTTTCTTT. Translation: CASSLGDNLTEAFF. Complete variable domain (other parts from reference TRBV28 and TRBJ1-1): DVKVTQSSRYLVKRTGEKVFLECVQDMDHENMFWYRQDPGLGLRLIYFSYDVKMKEKGDIPEGYSVSREKKERFSLILESASTNQTSMYLCASSLGDNLTEAFFGQGTRLTVV.

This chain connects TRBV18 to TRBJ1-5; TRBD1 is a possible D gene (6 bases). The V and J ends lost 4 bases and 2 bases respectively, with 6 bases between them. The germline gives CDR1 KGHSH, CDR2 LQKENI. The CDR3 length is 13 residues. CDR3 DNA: TGTGCCAGCTCACAGGGGGGCAATCAGCCCCAGCATTTT. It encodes CASSQGGNQPQHF.

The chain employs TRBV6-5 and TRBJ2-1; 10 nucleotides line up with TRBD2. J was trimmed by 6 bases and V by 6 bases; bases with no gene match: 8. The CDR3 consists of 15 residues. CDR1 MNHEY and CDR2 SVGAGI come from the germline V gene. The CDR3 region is CASSEGLAKSNEQFF. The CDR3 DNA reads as TGTGCCAGCAGCGAGGGACTAGCGAAAAGCAATGAGCAGTTCTTC.

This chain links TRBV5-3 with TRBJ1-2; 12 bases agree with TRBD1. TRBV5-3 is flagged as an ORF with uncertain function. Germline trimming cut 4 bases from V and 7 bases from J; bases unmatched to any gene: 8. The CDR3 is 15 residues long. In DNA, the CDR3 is TGTGCCAGAAGCCATCCGGGACAGGGGGCATTTGGCTACACCTTC. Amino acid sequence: CARSHPGQGAFGYTF.

The DNA for the CDR3 is TGTGCCAGCAGTTTACGTCCGGGACAGGGGCTAGAGACCCAGTACTTC. Amino acids: CASSLRPGQGLETQYF. V usage is TRBV28 and J usage is TRBJ2-5, with TRBD1 matching 10 bases. This CDR3 is 16 amino acids long. Germline V gene lookup returns CDR1 MDHEN and CDR2 SYDVKM. V was clipped by 2 bases and J by 4 bases; unmatched bases: 7.

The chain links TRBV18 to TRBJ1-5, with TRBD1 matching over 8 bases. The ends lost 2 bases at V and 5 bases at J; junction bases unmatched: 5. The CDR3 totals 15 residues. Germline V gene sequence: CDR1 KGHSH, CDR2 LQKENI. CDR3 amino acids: CASSPETGADQPQHF. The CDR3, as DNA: TGTGCCAGCTCACCAGAGACAGGGGCGGATCAGCCCCAGCATTTT. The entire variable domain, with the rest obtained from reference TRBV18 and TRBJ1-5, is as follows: NAGVMQNPRHLVRRRGQEARLRCSPMKGHSHVYWYRQLPEEGLKFMVYLQKENIIDESGMPKERFSAEFPKEGPSILRIQQVVRGDSAAYFCASSPETGADQPQHFGDGTRLSIL.

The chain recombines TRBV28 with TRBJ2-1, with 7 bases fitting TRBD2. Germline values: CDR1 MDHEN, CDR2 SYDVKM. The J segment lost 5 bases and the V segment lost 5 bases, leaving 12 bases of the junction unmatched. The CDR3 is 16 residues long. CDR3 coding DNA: TGTGCCAGCAGTACCCTGGGGGAGGGCCCCCACAATGAGCAGTTCTTC. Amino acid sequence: CASSTLGEGPHNEQFF. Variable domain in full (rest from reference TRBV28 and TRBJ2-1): DVKVTQSSRYLVKRTGEKVFLECVQDMDHENMFWYRQDPGLGLRLIYFSYDVKMKEKGDIPEGYSVSREKKERFSLILESASTNQTSMYLCASSTLGEGPHNEQFFGPGTRLTVL.

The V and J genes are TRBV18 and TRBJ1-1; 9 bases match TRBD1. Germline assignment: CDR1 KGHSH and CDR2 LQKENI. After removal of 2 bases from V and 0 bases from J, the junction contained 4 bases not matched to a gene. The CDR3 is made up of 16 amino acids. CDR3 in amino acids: CASSPGTGRMNTEAFF. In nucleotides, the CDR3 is TGTGCCAGCTCACCAGGGACAGGGAGAATGAACACTGAAGCTTTCTTT.

The CDR3 protein is CASSPGQGGGYTF. The CDR3 DNA reads TGTGCCAGCAGTCCGGGACAGGGGGGTGGCTACACCTTC. The chain carries TRBV28 and TRBJ1-2; 11 bases agree with TRBD1. The J segment lost 7 bases and the V segment lost 5 bases, leaving 3 bases of the junction unmatched. The CDR3 contains 13 residues. Germline V gives CDR1 MDHEN, CDR2 SYDVKM.

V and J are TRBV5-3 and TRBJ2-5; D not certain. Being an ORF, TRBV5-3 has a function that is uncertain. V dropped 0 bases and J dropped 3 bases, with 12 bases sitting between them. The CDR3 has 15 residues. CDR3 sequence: CARSLAVCIEETQYF. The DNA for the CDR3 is TGTGCCAGAAGCTTGGCGGTATGCATCGAAGAGACCCAGTACTTC.

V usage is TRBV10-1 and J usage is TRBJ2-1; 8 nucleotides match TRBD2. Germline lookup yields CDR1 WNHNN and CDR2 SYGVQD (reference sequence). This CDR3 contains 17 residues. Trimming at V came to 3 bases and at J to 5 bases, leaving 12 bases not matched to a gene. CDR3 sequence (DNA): TGCGCCAGCAGTGATAATTCCGGACTAGCAGCGAACAATGAGCAGTTCTTC. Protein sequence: CASSDNSGLAANNEQFF.

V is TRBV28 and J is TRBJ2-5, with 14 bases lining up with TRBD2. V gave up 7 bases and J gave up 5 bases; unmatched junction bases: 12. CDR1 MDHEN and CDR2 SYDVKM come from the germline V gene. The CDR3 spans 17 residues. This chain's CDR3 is CASNPGLAGAKRETQYF. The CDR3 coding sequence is TGTGCCAGCAACCCGGGACTAGCGGGAGCCAAGAGGGAGACCCAGTACTTC.

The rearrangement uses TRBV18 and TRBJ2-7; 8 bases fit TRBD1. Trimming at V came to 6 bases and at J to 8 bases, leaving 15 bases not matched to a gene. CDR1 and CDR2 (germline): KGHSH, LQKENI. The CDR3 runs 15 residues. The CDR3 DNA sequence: TGTGCCAGCTCTAGTAAAACCGGGACAGGAGTTCAGCAGTACTTC. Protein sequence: CASSSKTGTGVQQYF. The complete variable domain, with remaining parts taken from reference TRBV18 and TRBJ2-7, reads NAGVMQNPRHLVRRRGQEARLRCSPMKGHSHVYWYRQLPEEGLKFMVYLQKENIIDESGMPKERFSAEFPKEGPSILRIQQVVRGDSAAYFCASSSKTGTGVQQYFGPGTRLTVT.

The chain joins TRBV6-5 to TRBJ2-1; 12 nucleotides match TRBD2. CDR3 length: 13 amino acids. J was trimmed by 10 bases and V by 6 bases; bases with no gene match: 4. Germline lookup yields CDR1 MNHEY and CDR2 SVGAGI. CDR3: CASRTTSGGEQFF. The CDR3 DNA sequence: TGTGCCAGCAGAACTACTAGCGGGGGGGAGCAGTTCTTC.

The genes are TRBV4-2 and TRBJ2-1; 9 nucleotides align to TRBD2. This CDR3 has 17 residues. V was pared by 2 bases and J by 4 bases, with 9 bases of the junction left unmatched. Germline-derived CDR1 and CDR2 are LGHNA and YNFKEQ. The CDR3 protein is CASSQTSASGKYNEQFF. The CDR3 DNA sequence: TGTGCCAGCAGCCAAACGTCAGCTAGCGGGAAATACAATGAGCAGTTCTTC.

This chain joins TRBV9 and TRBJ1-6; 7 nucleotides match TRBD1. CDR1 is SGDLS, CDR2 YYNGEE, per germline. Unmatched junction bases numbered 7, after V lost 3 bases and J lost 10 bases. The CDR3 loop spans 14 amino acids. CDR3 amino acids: CASSETGAVSPLHF. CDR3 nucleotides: TGTGCCAGCAGCGAAACAGGGGCGGTCTCACCCCTCCACTTT.